The source of this T cell receptor (beta chain) is a study of T cells expressing NK-cell markers. Across the whole study: According to the study, TCR beta repertoires originated from sorted CD3+CD56+NKG2C+, CD3+CD56+NKG2C- and CD3+CD56-NKG2C+ T cells. Seven donors tested HCMV-seropositive and one tested seronegative among the eight sequenced.

Whole-study results and caveats: Dominant NKG2C+ clonotypes made up about 1.0-7.0% of CD8+ T cells in roughly 6 donors.

What made the TCR beta cDNA was 5'RACE template switching with UMIs. TCRdb re-called the 5' RACE reads; one entry per CDR3 protein, DNA not given. The table for this sample gives about 180,000 distinct CDR3 sequences. The CDR3 covers 13 residues. Per germline, CDR1 SEHNR and CDR2 FQNEAQ (reference sequence). On this clonotype itself: Its antigen is currently unknown.

This TCR derives from a man aged 18-70 years in good health. V is TRBV7-9 and J is TRBJ2-1; the D call from TCRdb, TRBD1, cannot be confirmed without DNA. The source material was blood T cells: a sorted CD56 or NKG2C T cell subset, CD4+ or CD8+ T cells, or bulk PBMC T cells (not recorded which). The CDR3 here is CASSFTTGDEQFF.